Included here is one T cell receptor (beta chain) sequence, with context. Profiled with immunoSEQ multiplex PCR; TCRdb holds only in-frame clones, not every one. Here the sample spans about 100,000 clones, roughly 87% being singletons. The sample is drawn from a study of control samples from healthy donors and cancer patients. Source material: blood. This receptor was taken from a woman aged 45-65 years in good health.

Here the CDR3 DNA reads TGCAGCTCTGGGGAGGATCCCTCCGGGGAGCTGTTTTTT. As protein: CSSGEDPSGELFF. The genes are TRBV29-1 and TRBJ2-2; tentatively, D is TRBD2 (6 bases). CDR1 and CDR2 (germline): SQVTM, ANQGSEA. Trimming removed 8 bases at V and 6 bases at J, with 16 bases between. The CDR3 has 13 amino acids.